This T cell receptor beta chain originates from a study of CD8+ T cells in alopecia areata. The CDR3 extends over 13 amino acids. The V segment lost 6 bases and the J segment 4 bases; nucleotides outside the gene matches: 7. The germline V gene encodes CDR1 SQVTM and CDR2 ANQGSEA. RNA was extracted and reverse transcribed into cDNA as the sequencing template. TCRdb keeps only in-frame clones here, not all; method: immunoSEQ multiplex PCR. The sample records roughly 130,000 clones, approximately 58% being singletons. Only a few counts were recorded for this clone. The clonotype originates from a human donor with alopecia areata. The chain uses TRBV29-1 and TRBJ2-3; TRBD1 aligns across 7 bases. This specimen was CD4+ T cells sorted from blood, taken at week 0. The CDR3 loop reads CSVGQGVSDTQYF. The DNA for the CDR3 is TGCAGCGTGGGGCAGGGGGTGTCAGATACGCAGTATTTT.